This TCR beta chain originates from a study of cytomegalovirus exposure and HLA in healthy donors. Trimming removed 4 bases from V and 6 bases from J; junction bases left unmatched: 3. This CDR3 is built from 14 residues. Per the germline V gene, CDR1 is SGHNT and CDR2 is YYREEE (reference sequence). The table lists this clone with a few counts. PCR amplification relied on 60 Vbeta primers (plus 13 Jbeta primers). Using immunoSEQ multiplex PCR, the repertoire was profiled, and TCRdb retains in-frame clones only, with some absent. The sample lists some 220,000 clones; around 80% were seen once. The source of this sequence is a boy aged 10-17 years in good health and CMV-seronegative. Sequenced material: PBMCs. The rearrangement uses TRBV5-4 and TRBJ1-4; the match to TRBD1 covers 10 bases. CDR3 coding DNA: TGTGCCAGCAGCCCCGGGACAGGGGATGAAAAACTGTTTTTT. Translated: CASSPGTGDEKLFF.